This T cell receptor (beta chain) is drawn from a study of CD8+ T cells in alopecia areata. Study details: The drug, tofacitinib, lasted 6 to 18 months, followed by 6 months off drug.

J was trimmed by 1 base and V by 1 base; bases with no gene match: 13. There are 20 residues in the CDR3. RNA extraction was followed by reverse transcription into cDNA, which acted as the sequencing template. The data were produced by immunoSEQ multiplex PCR, yet TCRdb's version contains in-frame clones alone and is incomplete. Of approximately 130,000 clones in the sample, over 60% were seen once. Treatment denoted: oral pan-JAK inhibitor, 5-10 mg twice daily. Sequenced here: CD4+ T cells sorted from blood, sampled at week 4, from a patient treated with tofacitinib. The chain joins TRBV23-1 to TRBJ2-6, with 7 bases matching TRBD1. TRBV23-1 is an ORF, and what it does is uncertain. The receptor comes from a human donor with alopecia areata. Here the CDR3 DNA reads TGCGCCAGCAGTCAATGGACATCCGGGACAGCCCTTTCTGGGGCCAACGTCCTGACTTTC. Residues: CASSQWTSGTALSGANVLTF.